The 25 T cell receptor beta chains below were found in one sample sequenced in a study of neoadjuvant anti-PD-1 for oral cavity cancer. The protocol was immunoSEQ multiplex PCR, while the TCRdb copy is restricted to in-frame clones and leaves out a portion. This sample has 17,000 or so clones, with about 64% found just once. Sequencing was performed on PBMCs, taken before nivolumab (anti-PD-1) treatment. The receptors derive from a person aged 35 to 85 with oral cavity squamous cell carcinoma.

The V call is TRBV6-5, the J call TRBJ2-7; 9 bases agree with TRBD1. The germline V gene has CDR1 MNHEY and CDR2 SVGAGI. Trimming cost V 6 bases and J 5 bases; bases outside gene matches: 5. The CDR3 runs 13 residues. The CDR3, as DNA: TGTGCCAGCAGCCGTCGGACAGGGGACGAGCAGTACTTC. Residues: CASSRRTGDEQYF.

The gene calls are TRBV9 and TRBJ2-1; D uncertain. CDR3 length: 15 residues. V shed 4 bases and J shed 0 bases, with 11 bases lying between them. In germline, CDR1 is SGDLS, CDR2 YYNGEE. The CDR3 DNA is TGTGCCAGCAGCCCTACGGTGGGCTCCTACAATGAGCAGTTCTTC. As protein: CASSPTVGSYNEQFF.

V usage is TRBV9 and J usage is TRBJ2-7; D uncertain. The CDR3 has 13 amino acids. Germline assignment: CDR1 SGDLS and CDR2 YYNGEE. With 3 bases removed from V and 7 bases from J, the gap between germline ends came to 14 bases. CDR3 nucleotides: TGTGCCAGCAGCGGAAGACGAGCTTGGGAGCAGTACTTC. Encoded protein: CASSGRRAWEQYF.

The J gene is TRBJ1-1, the V gene TRBV5-8, with TRBD1 identical over 10 bases. CDR1 and CDR2 from the germline V gene are SGHTS and YDEGEE. The CDR3 is 14 residues long. J gave up 10 bases and V 3 bases, and 9 bases lay outside the gene matches. CDR3: CASSSPGQGMLAFF. CDR3 DNA sequence: TGTGCCAGCAGCTCCCCGGGACAGGGGATGTTAGCTTTCTTT.

The V call is TRBV7-9, the J call TRBJ2-3, with D possibly being TRBD1 or TRBD2 (5 bases each). The CDR3 totals 14 residues. Trimming took 2 bases from V and 6 from J, leaving 12 bases between them. The germline V gene has CDR1 SEHNR and CDR2 FQNEAQ (reference sequence). DNA of the CDR3: TGTGCCAGCAGCTTAAATCTAGGGGACGATACGCAGTATTTT. This encodes CASSLNLGDDTQYF.

In its sample, this clone was seen once. The chain recombines TRBV6-1 with TRBJ2-1, with 9 bases aligning to TRBD2. The V gene's germline CDR1 is MNHNS and CDR2 SASEGT. V lost 0 bases, J lost 6 bases, and 3 bases stayed unmatched. This CDR3 has 15 amino acids. The CDR3 reads CASSEAAGGINEQFF. The CDR3 bases are TGTGCCAGCAGTGAAGCGGCGGGAGGGATCAATGAGCAGTTCTTC.

In its sample, this clone was seen a few times. The CDR3 sequence is CASSPGAGANEQYF. For the CDR3, the DNA is TGTGCCAGTAGTCCCGGAGCGGGAGCGAACGAGCAGTACTTC. This sequence joins TRBV19 and TRBJ2-7; TRBD2 aligns across 8 bases. This CDR3 comprises 14 residues. Germline lookup yields CDR1 LNHDA and CDR2 SQIVND (reference sequence). V trimming: 5 bases; J trimming: 5 bases; junction bases outside the gene matches: 8.

The rearrangement uses TRBV6-6 and TRBJ1-5, with TRBD1 matching over 9 bases. Germline values: CDR1 MNHNY, CDR2 SVGAGI (reference sequence). The CDR3 covers 16 residues. V shed 6 bases and J 8 bases; nucleotides not matched to a gene: 14. The CDR3 spells CASSSPSTGGKEPQHF. The CDR3, as DNA: TGTGCCAGCAGCTCCCCCTCTACAGGGGGCAAGGAGCCCCAGCATTTT.

This sequence joins TRBV5-1 and TRBJ1-4, with TRBD1 identical over 9 bases. V lost 7 bases, J lost 6 bases, and 4 bases stayed unmatched. The CDR3 spans 13 residues. Germline CDR1 reads SGHRS; CDR2 reads YFSETQ. CDR3 nucleotides: TGCGCCAGCGGCAGACAGGGGGATGAAAAACTGTTTTTT. It codes for CASGRQGDEKLFF.

The V and J genes are TRBV6-6 and TRBJ2-7; no clear D. This CDR3 spans 13 amino acids. Germline V gene lookup returns CDR1 MNHNY and CDR2 SVGAGI (reference sequence). V gave up 4 bases and J gave up 1 base, with 8 bases separating them. The CDR3 DNA sequence: TGTGCCAGCAGTTCCCACAATTCCTACGAGCAGTACTTC. The encoded protein is CASSSHNSYEQYF.

CDR3 loop: CASSSYGEKETQYF. CDR3 DNA sequence: TGTGCCAGCAGCTCATACGGGGAAAAAGAGACCCAGTACTTC. The chain combines TRBV11-3 with TRBJ2-5, with D perhaps matching TRBD2 (5 bases). The CDR3 loop spans 14 amino acids. Germline-derived CDR1 and CDR2 are SGHNT and YENEEA. V shed 4 bases and J shed 3 bases, with 12 bases lying between them.

This chain uses TRBV2 with TRBJ1-1; 10 bases agree with TRBD1. This CDR3 contains 13 residues. Germline V lookup: CDR1 SNHLY, CDR2 FYNNEI. The trim removed 5 bases at V and 6 bases at J, leaving 3 bases unmatched. CDR3 loop: CASSYGQGAEAFF. CDR3 bases: TGTGCCAGCAGTTATGGACAGGGGGCTGAAGCTTTCTTT.

This chain connects TRBV10-2 to TRBJ2-1; TRBD2 matches at 10 bases. Germline trimming cut 7 bases from V and 2 bases from J; bases unmatched to any gene: 5. The length of the CDR3 is 15 residues. The germline CDR1 and CDR2 sequences are WSHSY and SAAADI. The DNA for the CDR3 is TGCGCCAGCATGCTAGCGGGAGCCGCCTACAATGAGCAGTTCTTC. This encodes CASMLAGAAYNEQFF.

The chain combines TRBV9 with TRBJ2-7; TRBD2 agrees at 8 bases. V shed 4 bases, J shed 1 base, and the junction held 13 bases outside the gene matches. The V gene's germline CDR1 is SGDLS and CDR2 YYNGEE. The CDR3 contains 17 residues. The CDR3, as DNA: TGTGCCAGCAGCCCCCCCCCTACTAGCGGCAATTCCTACGAGCAGTACTTC. Protein sequence: CASSPPPTSGNSYEQYF.

This clone was counted a few times. The chain combines TRBV10-3 with TRBJ1-1; 9 bases line up with TRBD1. The CDR3 runs to 14 residues. With V trimmed by 6 bases and J by 6 bases, 8 bases remained unmatched. CDR1 ENHRY and CDR2 SYGVKD come from the germline V gene. The CDR3 region is CAISPGQGNSEAFF. CDR3 in DNA: TGTGCCATCAGCCCGGGACAGGGAAATTCTGAAGCTTTCTTT.

V gene TRBV5-4 combines with J gene TRBJ1-4, with D possibly being TRBD1 (6 bases). This CDR3 comprises 15 residues. V was cut by 4 bases and J by 1 base, with 11 bases left in between. Germline V gene data show CDR1 as SGHNT and CDR2 as YYREEE (reference sequence). In nucleotides, the CDR3 is TGTGCCAGCAGCGAATTACAGGGAACTAATGAAAAACTGTTTTTT. It encodes CASSELQGTNEKLFF.

The chain links TRBV4-1 to TRBJ1-2, with D maybe TRBD1 (6 bases). The CDR3 contains 13 residues. Germline CDR1 is MGHRA and CDR2 is YSYEKL. The V gene lost 7 bases and the J gene lost 3 bases, with 12 bases spanning the gap. The CDR3: CASNRGRDYGYTF. In DNA, the CDR3 is TGCGCCAGCAATCGGGGGCGCGACTATGGCTACACCTTC.

This clone has just a few counts. The chain has TRBV6-1 and TRBJ2-1; 11 nucleotides align to TRBD2. The CDR3 loop spans 13 amino acids. The junction had 3 bases not matched to a gene; V was cut back by 8 bases and J by 6 bases. Germline lookup yields CDR1 MNHNS and CDR2 SASEGT. In DNA, the CDR3 is TGTGCCAGCGTAGCGGGAGGGCTCAATGAGCAGTTCTTC. It encodes CASVAGGLNEQFF.

The V call is TRBV10-2, the J call TRBJ2-3; TRBD2 matches at 9 bases. The CDR3 runs 15 residues. With 10 bases clipped from V and 3 bases from J, the junction kept 11 bases outside the gene matches. Looked up from germline, CDR1 is WSHSY and CDR2 is SAAADI. The CDR3 DNA is TGCGCCACCCTAAAAGCGGGAGGTCGGACAGATACGCAGTATTTT. Residues: CATLKAGGRTDTQYF.

The chain uses TRBV6-1 and TRBJ1-1; D gene unclear. V lost 2 bases, J lost 2 bases, and 9 bases lay in between. Per germline, CDR1 MNHNS and CDR2 SASEGT. The CDR3 totals 14 residues. CDR3 bases: TGTGCCAGCAGTGAACGAGGGCAAAACACTGAAGCTTTCTTT. Translating it yields CASSERGQNTEAFF.

The CDR3 nucleotides are TGTGCCAGCAGCTTGGGCAACCTAGGGGGGCGTCAGCCCCAGCATTTT. Protein: CASSLGNLGGRQPQHF. The rearrangement links TRBV11-2 to TRBJ1-5; D may be TRBD1 (6 bases). Per germline, CDR1 SGHAT and CDR2 FQNNGV. V lost 3 bases to trimming and J lost 6 bases, with 18 bases between them. The CDR3 totals 16 residues.

The gene calls are TRBV10-1 and TRBJ1-1, with 8 bases matching TRBD1. Trimming removed 2 bases from V and 7 bases from J; junction bases left unmatched: 6. The CDR3 sequence is 14 residues long. CDR1 is WNHNN, CDR2 SYGVQD, per germline (reference sequence). The CDR3 DNA reads as TGCGCCAGCAGTGAGAACCAGGACAGGGTTGAAGCTTTCTTT. This codes for CASSENQDRVEAFF.

This sequence joins TRBV5-6 and TRBJ1-1; TRBD1 matches 7 bases. From germline, CDR1 is SGHDT and CDR2 YYEEEE. This CDR3 has 14 residues. With V trimmed by 2 bases and J by 5 bases, 6 bases remained unmatched. CDR3 nucleotides: TGTGCCAGCAGCTTTGTAGGACAGGCAACTGAAGCTTTCTTT. Protein product: CASSFVGQATEAFF.

This chain joins TRBV7-2 and TRBJ1-3; D remains unclear. Trimming left V 5 bases short and J 2 bases short, with 4 bases between. The CDR3 runs 12 residues. The germline CDR1 and CDR2 sequences are SGHTA and FQGNSA. CDR3 loop: CASSPPGNTIYF. DNA for the CDR3: TGTGCCAGCAGCCCACCTGGAAACACCATATATTTT.

This rearrangement joins TRBV5-1 to TRBJ1-4; the D is unclear. V dropped 1 base and J dropped 7 bases, with 11 bases sitting between them. The CDR3 runs 14 residues. Germline V CDR1 and CDR2: SGHRS, YFSETQ. As DNA, the CDR3 is TGCGCCAGCAGCTTGAGGGCGGGAGGTGAAAAACTGTTTTTT. Encoded protein: CASSLRAGGEKLFF.